This entry lists 27 T cell receptor beta chains sequenced from one sample in a study of CXCR3-negative and CXCR3-positive naive CD8 T cells. Broader study findings: Naive cells that were CXCR3-positive had more hydrophobic TRB CDR3s (compared with CXCR3-negative naive cells).

For these receptors, no antigen is known. Libraries were UMI-labeled 5' RACE TRB cDNA. Using the 5' RACE reads, TCRdb records one entry per CDR3 protein without DNA. The sample's table shows over 70,000 distinct CDR3 sequences. The sample was naive CXCR3+ CD8+ T cells from blood. Documented subset: CD45RO-CCR7+CD27+CD95- naive CD8+ T cells expressing CXCR3 (TNR3+). The receptors stem from a human donor in good health. Some clones in this sample may be carry-over from other donors' samples.

This sequence joins TRBV28 and TRBJ2-3; no DNA is available, so the TRBD1 call from TCRdb remains unchecked. The CDR3 contains 15 residues. Germline CDR1 and CDR2: MDHEN and SYDVKM. The CDR3 here is CASSSKTGETDTQYF.

The rearrangement links TRBV13 to TRBJ1-2; TCRdb proposes TRBD1, but this gene call is untestable without DNA. There are 15 residues in the CDR3. Germline lookup yields CDR1 PRHDT and CDR2 FYEKMQ (reference sequence). The CDR3 protein is CASSLSTGLNYGYTF.

This CDR3 reads CASSPNDRVDTEAFF. V and J are TRBV7-2 and TRBJ1-1; TCRdb returns TRBD1, unconfirmable since there is no DNA. Germline lookup yields CDR1 SGHTA and CDR2 FQGNSA. The CDR3 sequence is 15 residues long.

The V gene is TRBV6-5, the J gene TRBJ1-4. The CDR3 has 11 residues. Germline lookup yields CDR1 MNHEY and CDR2 SVGAGI. This CDR3 is CASSFGEKLFF.

The rearrangement uses TRBV12-3 or TRBV12-4 and TRBJ2-1; TCRdb calls TRBD2, which cannot be checked without DNA. CDR3 length: 16 amino acids. The chain's CDR3 is CASGLGAGINYDEQFF.

This chain connects TRBV7-3 to TRBJ2-3. CDR3 size: 15 residues. Germline assignment: CDR1 SGHTA and CDR2 FQGTGA. The CDR3 region is CASSLTVARTDTQYF. The full variable domain, its missing parts supplied by reference TRBV7-3 and TRBJ2-3, is GAGVSQTPSNKVTEKGKYVELRCDPISGHTALYWYRQSLGQGPEFLIYFQGTGAADDSGLPNDRFFAVRPEGSVSTLKIQRTERGDSAVYLCASSLTVARTDTQYFGPGTRLTVL.

The rearrangement links TRBV20-1 to TRBJ2-7; absent DNA, TCRdb's TRBD1 call cannot be checked. CDR3 length: 13 amino acids. Germline CDR1 DFQATT, CDR2 SNEGSKA (reference sequence). CDR3 sequence: CSASKDRAYEQYF.

This chain links TRBV7-2 with TRBJ2-2; TCRdb's D call, TRBD1, is unchecked because there is no DNA. Germline CDR1 and CDR2: SGHTA and FQGNSA. This CDR3 spans 15 amino acids. CDR3 sequence: CASSFRTGPTGELFF.

CDR3 protein: CASSFSVSNQPQHF. The chain carries TRBV28 and TRBJ1-5. This CDR3 has 14 residues. CDR1 MDHEN and CDR2 SYDVKM come from the germline V gene.

The V and J genes are TRBV3-1 and TRBJ2-1; TCRdb's D gene call, TRBD2, goes unchecked for lack of DNA. CDR3 length equals 15 residues. CDR1 is LGHDT and CDR2 is YNNKEL in the germline V gene (reference sequence). CDR3 protein: CASSQETGTKHKQFF.

The rearrangement links TRBV12-3 or TRBV12-4 to TRBJ2-7; the D gene TCRdb calls, TRBD2, cannot be checked with no DNA. The CDR3 runs 13 residues. CDR3 residues: CASTPGTSYEQYF.

The chain has TRBV7-2 and TRBJ2-1; TCRdb outputs TRBD1, but without DNA this stays unchecked. CDR1 and CDR2 from the germline V gene are SGHTA and FQGNSA. The CDR3 is 16 amino acids. The CDR3: CASSSLPDRTGDEQFF.

V and J are TRBV12-3 or TRBV12-4 and TRBJ2-2. The CDR3 extends over 11 amino acids. The CDR3 loop reads CAGSLPGELFF.

The rearrangement links TRBV28 to TRBJ2-1; TCRdb returns TRBD2, unconfirmable since there is no DNA. CDR3 length equals 16 residues. Germline V gene sequence: CDR1 MDHEN, CDR2 SYDVKM. CDR3 amino acids: CASSLYTGGPEGEQFF.

This rearrangement joins TRBV29-1 to TRBJ1-1; TCRdb's D gene call, TRBD1, goes unchecked for lack of DNA. Per the germline V gene, CDR1 is SQVTM and CDR2 is ANQGSEA. The CDR3 is made up of 14 amino acids. CDR3: CSVEGEGATGESPF.

The chain employs TRBV6-5 and TRBJ2-7; TCRdb selects TRBD1, and the lack of DNA leaves this call unchecked. Per the germline V gene, CDR1 is MNHEY and CDR2 is SVGAGI. The CDR3 covers 14 residues. The CDR3 loop reads CASRTGARGYEQYF.

V usage is TRBV2 and J usage is TRBJ2-7; TCRdb's assignment of TRBD1 cannot be checked, as there is no DNA. Germline V gene data show CDR1 as SNHLY and CDR2 as FYNNEI. CDR3 length: 15 residues. This CDR3 is CASSRGTKDSYEQYF.

The CDR3 region is CASSQEDRPEAFF. The chain employs TRBV7-9 and TRBJ1-1; the TCRdb call, TRBD1, lacks DNA for checking. The CDR3 sequence is 13 residues long. The germline gives CDR1 SEHNR, CDR2 FQNEAQ (reference sequence).

This rearrangement joins TRBV7-9 to TRBJ2-1; the D call of TRBD2 rests on TCRdb alone, since no DNA is present to check it. Germline V gene lookup returns CDR1 SEHNR and CDR2 FQNEAQ (reference sequence). The CDR3 consists of 15 residues. The CDR3 protein is CASSSEGTSGNEQFF.

This chain connects TRBV29-1 to TRBJ2-1; TCRdb indicates TRBD2, and absent DNA this call remains unverified. Germline loops: CDR1 SQVTM, CDR2 ANQGSEA. The CDR3 totals 12 residues. The CDR3 reads CSNREGYNEQFF.

The chain recombines TRBV28 with TRBJ2-7; TCRdb proposes TRBD2, but this gene call is untestable without DNA. The CDR3 consists of 13 residues. CDR1 is MDHEN, CDR2 SYDVKM, per germline. CDR3 region: CASSFSQSYEQYF. The variable domain in full, with the rest retrieved from reference TRBV28 and TRBJ2-7, is DVKVTQSSRYLVKRTGEKVFLECVQDMDHENMFWYRQDPGLGLRLIYFSYDVKMKEKGDIPEGYSVSREKKERFSLILESASTNQTSMYLCASSFSQSYEQYFGPGTRLTVT.

This sequence joins TRBV7-9 and TRBJ2-5; TCRdb proposes TRBD2, but this gene call is untestable without DNA. Germline CDR1 reads SEHNR; CDR2 reads FQNEAQ (reference sequence). The CDR3 extends over 15 amino acids. The CDR3 protein is CASSSLLGQQETQYF.

The chain joins TRBV15 to TRBJ2-1; checking the TCRdb D call of TRBD1 is not possible without DNA. CDR3 size: 15 residues. CDR1 and CDR2 (germline): LNHNV, YYDKDF (reference sequence). CDR3 in amino acids: CATSRVFGEGHEQFF.

The rearrangement links TRBV7-9 to TRBJ1-1. This CDR3 spans 16 amino acids. Germline V gene lookup returns CDR1 SEHNR and CDR2 FQNEAQ (reference sequence). CDR3 sequence reads: CASSSIRTDRRTEAFF.

V usage is TRBV4-1 and J usage is TRBJ2-3; TCRdb calls TRBD2, which cannot be checked without DNA. The CDR3 extends over 16 amino acids. Germline V gene data show CDR1 as MGHRA and CDR2 as YSYEKL. The CDR3 spells CASSQDGTSATDTQYF.

CDR3 sequence: CASSPPRDEQFF. J is TRBJ2-1 and V is TRBV19; TCRdb's assignment of TRBD1 cannot be checked, as there is no DNA. Germline CDR1 LNHDA, CDR2 SQIVND (reference sequence). The CDR3 has 12 residues.

Considering frequency, this clonotype is medium-sized. V and J are TRBV29-1 and TRBJ2-1; the TCRdb D gene call, TRBD1, has no DNA to confirm it. CDR1 and CDR2 (germline): SQVTM, ANQGSEA. The CDR3 length is 15 residues. The CDR3: CSVEESGKAYNEQFF.